The clone carrying this T cell receptor (beta chain) was recorded a few times. Its matching antigen is unknown. Combining a sample-barcoded 5' primer with a J-beta primer mix, a second PCR ran for roughly 6 to 11 cycles. Via MiXCR, TCRdb re-called the 5' RACE reads, giving one row per CDR3 protein. The table shows some 1.8 million distinct CDR3 sequences, with more than 35% occurring only once. This entry belongs to a study of blood T cells in healthy people across ages. Study observations and caveats: Both higher diversity and more naive CD4+ cells marked long-lived donors when set against aged donors. In older individuals, TCR beta diversity per million T cells was lower, falling roughly linearly with age. A strong correlation was found between TCR beta diversity and the percentage of naive T cells. When one million T cells were used, diversity estimates were thought to be underestimates.

The TCR comes from a human donor in good health. The sequenced sample consisted of blood.

The CDR3 loop is CASIPQRLTDTQYF. CDR3 bases: TGTGCCAGCATCCCGCAGAGACTAACAGATACGCAGTATTTT. The chain has TRBV7-2 and TRBJ2-3; a weak D match, TRBD2 (5 bases). This CDR3 is built from 14 residues. Germline CDR1 reads SGHTA; CDR2 reads FQGNSA. Trimming shortened V by 7 bases and J by 3 bases, and 14 bases separated the two germline ends.